One and the same sample provided the 21 T cell receptor beta chains below, sequenced in a study of OX40 agonist ivuxolimab in advanced cancers. Libraries were built with the immunoSEQ multiplex PCR assay. TCRdb limited this immuneACCESS table to in-frame rearrangements with V and J called. A share of clones is missing; checked studies link under half to unresolved V genes, and the rest is unexplained. The sample table holds 65,000 to 85,000 clones, of which 85% were seen once. The top ten constitute around 2.9% of the sample. Sequenced here: CD4+ or CD8+ T cells sorted from blood, sampled in a trial of the OX40 agonist ivuxolimab. The source is an adult with an advanced solid tumor such as melanoma, head and neck, liver or kidney cancer.

Remarks on this clone: Sequence at one end of the junction differs from germline and may be a read error. V gene TRBV7-7 combines with J gene TRBJ2-3; 9 bases agree with TRBD1. The germline V gene encodes CDR1 SSHAT and CDR2 FNYEAQ (reference sequence). This CDR3 contains 16 residues. CDR3 loop: CASSSGTGPYTDTQYF. The CDR3, as DNA: TGTGCTAGCAGCTCGGGGACAGGGCCCTACACAGATACGCAGTATTTT.

DNA of the CDR3: TGTGCCAGCAGTTTGGCCGGGACGGGACCCTACGAGCAGTACTTC. Translating it yields CASSLAGTGPYEQYF. This chain uses TRBV7-3 with TRBJ2-7; D possibly matches TRBD1 or TRBD2 (5 bases each). The germline V and J ends were trimmed by 6 bases and 2 bases, with 17 bases remaining between them. The CDR3 length is 15 residues. Germline V lookup: CDR1 SGHTA, CDR2 FQGTGA.

The rearrangement joins TRBV27 to TRBJ1-6, with D unclear. The germline V gene has CDR1 MNHEY and CDR2 SMNVEV (reference sequence). The length of the CDR3 is 15 residues. V lost 2 bases to trimming and J lost 10 bases, with 15 bases between them. CDR3 bases: TGTGCCAGCAGTTTAGGTGGCCGGGTTGACTCACCCCTCCACTTT. It encodes CASSLGGRVDSPLHF.

The V call is TRBV30, the J call TRBJ1-1; D gene uncertain. Trimming removed 2 bases at V and 0 bases at J, with 7 bases between. This CDR3 is 13 amino acids long. Per germline, CDR1 GTSNPN and CDR2 SVGIG (reference sequence). As DNA, the CDR3 is TGTGCCTGGAGTCGGATGCTGAACACTGAAGCTTTCTTT. It codes for CAWSRMLNTEAFF.

The chain's CDR3 is CASSLTDLNTEAFF. The CDR3 DNA is TGTGCCAGCAGCTTGACAGATCTGAACACTGAAGCTTTCTTT. The genes are TRBV7-3 and TRBJ1-1; D possibly corresponds to TRBD1 (5 bases). The ends were cut back, 3 bases at V and 0 bases at J, with 8 bases in the middle. The CDR3 length is 14 residues. Looked up from germline, CDR1 is SGHTA and CDR2 is FQGTGA.

The rearrangement uses TRBV27 and TRBJ1-1; D gene ambiguous. CDR1 and CDR2 (germline): MNHEY, SMNVEV (reference sequence). The V end lost 7 bases, the J end lost 0 bases, and 9 bases lay between the germline ends. This CDR3 spans 13 amino acids. The CDR3 bases are TGTGCCAGCACCCCCGCCCTGAACACTGAAGCTTTCTTT. Translated, it gives CASTPALNTEAFF.

V gene TRBV14 combines with J gene TRBJ1-6; the D is unclear. Germline loops: CDR1 SGHDN, CDR2 FVKESK. The length of the CDR3 is 15 residues. The V and J ends lost 1 base and 7 bases respectively, with 11 bases between them. The CDR3 protein is CASSQGGVVNSPLHF. CDR3 bases: TGTGCCAGCAGCCAAGGGGGTGTGGTGAATTCACCCCTCCACTTT.

The chain links TRBV28 to TRBJ2-7; possible D gene TRBD2, 6 bases. This CDR3 spans 13 amino acids. The V end was cut by 3 bases, the J end by 0 bases, with 6 bases between. CDR1 is MDHEN, CDR2 SYDVKM, per germline. The CDR3 region is CASSLTSSYEQYF. In DNA form, the CDR3 reads TGTGCCAGCAGTTTGACTAGCTCCTACGAGCAGTACTTC.

This clone has just a few counts. The V call is TRBV18, the J call TRBJ1-1; D possibly corresponds to TRBD1 (5 bases). This CDR3 has 18 residues. CDR1 KGHSH and CDR2 LQKENI come from the germline V gene. V dropped 1 base and J dropped 1 base, with 19 bases sitting between them. This CDR3 reads CASSPLKDSLLGNTEAFF. The CDR3, as DNA: TGTGCCAGCTCACCACTTAAAGACAGCCTCCTCGGGAACACTGAAGCTTTCTTT.

The V and J genes are TRBV7-2 and TRBJ2-3, with 7 bases identical to TRBD1. The V and J ends lost 6 bases and 1 base, in that order; junction bases with no gene match: 4. The CDR3 consists of 14 residues. In germline, CDR1 is SGHTA, CDR2 FQGNSA. The CDR3, as DNA: TGTGCCAGCAGTACGGGACAGCGCACAGATACGCAGTATTTT. Amino acids: CASSTGQRTDTQYF. The full variable domain, rest sourced from reference TRBV7-2 and TRBJ2-3, is GAGVSQSPSNKVTEKGKDVELRCDPISGHTALYWYRQSLGQGLEFLIYFQGNSAPDKSGLPSDRFSAERTGGSVSTLTIQRTQQEDSAVYLCASSTGQRTDTQYFGPGTRLTVL.

The chain has TRBV7-2 and TRBJ1-3, with TRBD1 matching over 8 bases. V trimming: 4 bases; J trimming: 4 bases; junction bases outside the gene matches: 6. The CDR3 consists of 15 residues. Germline CDR1 reads SGHTA; CDR2 reads FQGNSA. CDR3: CASSYQGAKGNTIYF. The CDR3, as DNA: TGTGCCAGCAGCTACCAGGGGGCGAAAGGAAACACCATATATTTT. The full variable domain, rest sourced from reference TRBV7-2 and TRBJ1-3, is GAGVSQSPSNKVTEKGKDVELRCDPISGHTALYWYRQSLGQGLEFLIYFQGNSAPDKSGLPSDRFSAERTGGSVSTLTIQRTQQEDSAVYLCASSYQGAKGNTIYFGEGSWLTVV.

The sample holds a few counts of this clone. The gene calls are TRBV27 and TRBJ1-2; possible D gene TRBD1, 6 bases. Trimming stripped 1 base from V and 0 bases from J, with 21 bases between. The CDR3 spans 19 residues. Per germline, CDR1 MNHEY and CDR2 SMNVEV (reference sequence). This CDR3 reads CASSLYPPGGLLANYGYTF. The CDR3 coding sequence is TGTGCCAGCAGTTTATACCCCCCGGGGGGGCTTTTGGCTAACTATGGCTACACCTTC.

The chain employs TRBV7-3 and TRBJ2-7, with 8 bases matching TRBD1. The V gene end was trimmed by 1 base and the J gene end by 2 bases; junction bases not matched to a gene: 4. Germline assignment: CDR1 SGHTA and CDR2 FQGTGA. There are 15 residues in the CDR3. The CDR3 loop reads CASSLNRDRTYEQYF. Here the CDR3 DNA reads TGTGCCAGCAGCTTAAACCGGGACAGGACCTACGAGCAGTACTTC. The full variable domain, completed using reference TRBV7-3 and TRBJ2-7, is GAGVSQTPSNKVTEKGKYVELRCDPISGHTALYWYRQSLGQGPEFLIYFQGTGAADDSGLPNDRFFAVRPEGSVSTLKIQRTERGDSAVYLCASSLNRDRTYEQYFGPGTRLTVT.

The chain combines TRBV5-4 with TRBJ2-2; D remains unclear. Germline V lookup: CDR1 SGHNT, CDR2 YYREEE (reference sequence). Trimming took off 0 bases at V and 0 bases at J, with 6 bases between the two ends. The CDR3 runs to 15 residues. Written as DNA, the CDR3 is TGTGCCAGCAGCTTGGGGCAGTCGAACACCGGGGAGCTGTTTTTT. Translation gives CASSLGQSNTGELFF.

The sample holds one count of this clone. The gene calls are TRBV11-3 and TRBJ1-4; D is unclear. Per the germline V gene, CDR1 is SGHNT and CDR2 is YENEEA. The length of the CDR3 is 15 residues. Between the trimmed V and J ends, which lost 3 bases and 8 bases, there was a span of 16 bases. The CDR3 DNA follows: TGTGCCAGCAGCTTCACGACCTCGTGGGGAGAAAAACTGTTTTTT. Protein sequence: CASSFTTSWGEKLFF. The full variable domain, its missing parts supplied by reference TRBV11-3 and TRBJ1-4, is EAGVVQSPRYKIIEKKQPVAFWCNPISGHNTLYWYLQNLGQGPELLIRYENEEAVDDSQLPKDRFSAERLKGVDSTLKIQPAELGDSAVYLCASSFTTSWGEKLFFGSGTQLSVL.

The chain uses TRBV14 and TRBJ2-2; no clear D gene. The length of the CDR3 is 14 residues. With 3 bases removed from V and 4 bases from J, the gap between germline ends came to 9 bases. Germline V gene data show CDR1 as SGHDN and CDR2 as FVKESK. The CDR3 loop reads CASSHTGATGELFF. For the CDR3, the DNA is TGTGCCAGCAGCCATACGGGTGCCACCGGGGAGCTGTTTTTT.

The gene calls are TRBV7-8 and TRBJ2-6; 9 bases line up with TRBD1. This CDR3 is built from 16 residues. V trimming: 11 bases; J trimming: 2 bases; junction bases outside the gene matches: 10. CDR1 is SGHVS and CDR2 is FQNEAQ in the germline V gene. This chain's CDR3 is CAGTKTGGAGANVLTF. In nucleotides, the CDR3 is TGTGCCGGTACCAAAACAGGGGGCGCTGGGGCCAACGTCCTGACTTTC.

The chain combines TRBV7-2 with TRBJ2-7; 10 bases fit TRBD1. Germline CDR1 is SGHTA and CDR2 is FQGNSA. The CDR3 extends over 13 amino acids. Trimming removed 3 bases from V and 6 bases from J; junction bases left unmatched: 2. DNA for the CDR3: TGTGCCAGCAGCTTCCGGGACAGGGGCGAGCAGTACTTC. Residues: CASSFRDRGEQYF.

The chain is built from TRBV27 and TRBJ1-4; 8 nucleotides match TRBD1. CDR1 MNHEY and CDR2 SMNVEV come from the germline V gene (reference sequence). Trimming took 5 bases from V and 6 from J; bases not matched to a gene: 8. CDR3 length: 15 residues. The CDR3 bases are TGTGCCAGCAGTAACACAGGGGGGCATGATGAAAAACTGTTTTTT. This encodes CASSNTGGHDEKLFF.

The rearrangement uses TRBV5-1 and TRBJ2-2, with D tentatively TRBD2 (5 bases). Germline V gene data show CDR1 as SGHRS and CDR2 as YFSETQ. Trimming took 0 bases from V and 4 from J, leaving 10 bases between them. CDR3 size: 15 residues. The CDR3 spells CASSLGGISTGELFF. For the CDR3, the DNA is TGCGCCAGCAGCTTGGGAGGGATTAGCACCGGGGAGCTGTTTTTT.

This chain uses TRBV7-9 with TRBJ2-3, with 12 bases fitting TRBD2. Per germline, CDR1 SEHNR and CDR2 FQNEAQ (reference sequence). The CDR3 contains 16 residues. V lost 4 bases and J lost 1; bases outside the gene matches: 3. The CDR3 protein is CASSSRLAGGTDTQYF. The CDR3 DNA sequence: TGTGCCAGCAGCTCAAGACTAGCGGGGGGCACAGATACGCAGTATTTT. Drawing the rest from reference TRBV7-9 and TRBJ2-3, the complete variable domain is DTGVSQNPRHKITKRGQNVTFRCDPISEHNRLYWYRQTLGQGPEFLTYFQNEAQLEKSRLLSDRFSAERPKGSFSTLEIQRTEQGDSAMYLCASSSRLAGGTDTQYFGPGTRLTVL.